This note documents a single TCR beta chain sequence. Assay: immunoSEQ multiplex PCR; the TCRdb copy retains only in-frame clones and omits some. The repertoire holds 450,000 or so clones, with 77% as singletons. V lost 0 bases to trimming and J lost 1 base, with 19 bases between them. CDR3 size: 19 residues. Germline V gene sequence: CDR1 SNHLY, CDR2 FYNNEI. These data come from a study of shared clonotypes between healthy human individuals. The chain employs TRBV2 and TRBJ2-1; possibly TRBD1 for D (5 bases). Sequenced: PBMCs. This TCR was sampled from a middle-aged woman in good health. Some clones in this sample may be carry-over from other donors' samples. The CDR3: CASSEAGVSSGFSYNEQFF. The DNA of the CDR3 is TGTGCCAGCAGTGAAGCAGGAGTCAGCTCAGGGTTTTCCTACAATGAGCAGTTCTTC.